The 28 T cell receptor beta chains below were found in one sample sequenced in a study of tumor and adjacent non-tumor tissue in lung cancer. This sample's RNA came from whole unsorted tissue. A modified ARM-PCR protocol with three rounds of nested PCR amplified TCRbeta. One entry per CDR3 protein, called by TCRdb with MiXCR from the multiplex PCR reads. The top ten hold 13% of the sample, which has 81,000 or so distinct CDR3 sequences, 80% seen once. Sequenced sample: lung tumor tissue. The receptors come from a woman aged 45-60 years with non-small cell lung cancer.

In this sample, this clonotype turned up a few times. The chain recombines TRBV4-1 with TRBJ1-2; possible D gene TRBD1, 5 bases. The CDR3 loop spans 17 amino acids. Germline lookup yields CDR1 MGHRA and CDR2 YSYEKL. Deletions cut 6 bases from V and 3 bases from J, with 23 bases between. For the CDR3, the DNA is TGCGCCAGCAGTCAACAACCCCTGGCAGGGCCTCACTATGGCTACACCTTC. Protein product: CASSQQPLAGPHYGYTF.

Regarding this clonotype: A read error may account for a junction end that differs from germline. J is TRBJ1-2 and V is TRBV20-1; no clear D gene. There are 14 residues in the CDR3. CDR1 DFQATT and CDR2 SNEGSKA come from the germline V gene (reference sequence). The CDR3 is CGATTQLANYGFTF. CDR3 coding DNA: TGCGGTGCAACTACACAGTTAGCTAACTATGGCTTCACCTTC.

The rearrangement uses TRBV6-2 or TRBV6-3 and TRBJ2-1; possible D gene TRBD1, 5 bases. The CDR3 covers 16 residues. CDR1 is MNHEY, CDR2 SVGEGT, per germline. Trimming took off 5 bases at V and 15 bases at J, with 29 bases between the two ends. The CDR3 here is CASSPFDSPFWNERFF. CDR3 coding DNA: TGTGCCAGCAGTCCCTTCGACAGTCCTTTTTGGAATGAACGGTTCTTC.

Concerning this clonotype: The CDR3 does not close with the conserved phenylalanine or tryptophan, likely indicating a read error. The genes are TRBV29-1 and TRBJ1-1; possibly TRBD1 for D (5 bases). V dropped 4 bases and J dropped 6 bases, with 12 bases sitting between them. CDR1 and CDR2 from the germline V gene are SQVTM and ANQGSEA. This CDR3 region has 12 residues. CDR3 amino acids: CSVVRGGAEAFY. For the CDR3, the DNA is TGCAGCGTTGTAAGAGGAGGGGCTGAAGCTTTCTAT.

Comment on this clonotype: No conserved phenylalanine or tryptophan ends this CDR3, so it is likely a read error. V usage is TRBV10-3 and J usage is TRBJ2-1; possible D gene TRBD1, 5 bases. Trimming pared 1 base from V and 7 bases from J, leaving 11 bases between. The CDR3 length is 14 residues. Germline CDR1 is ENHRY and CDR2 is SYGVKD. The CDR3 DNA sequence: TGTGCCATCAGTGAGTTAGGGGAACTGAATGAGCAGTTCTTA. Translation: CAISELGELNEQFL.

The chain has TRBV29-1 and TRBJ1-1, with a weak D call TRBD1 (6 bases). Per germline, CDR1 SQVTM and CDR2 ANQGSEA. The germline V and J ends were trimmed by 4 bases and 5 bases, with 14 bases remaining between them. The CDR3 has 13 residues. The CDR3 coding sequence is TGCAGCGTTGGACAGGTTCATTTGACTGAAGCTTTCTTT. As protein: CSVGQVHLTEAFF.

Remarks on this clonotype: A junction boundary mismatches the germline segment, possibly from a read error. The chain joins TRBV4-2 to TRBJ2-5, with D perhaps matching TRBD1 (5 bases). The V gene's germline CDR1 is LGHNA and CDR2 YNFKEQ. The CDR3 extends over 15 amino acids. The CDR3 nucleotides are TGTACCAGCAGCCAAATCTTCGGCAGGGAAGAGACACAGTACTTC. Encoded protein: CTSSQIFGREETQYF.

Points on this clonotype: The CDR3 ends on some other residue instead of the conserved phenylalanine or tryptophan, so this is likely a read error. The DNA is omitted, as the CDR3 cannot be located on it reliably, and the CDR3 follows TCRdb's listing. The chain is built from TRBV20-1 and TRBJ1-2; whether TRBD1, the table's D call, matches the DNA was not checked. The CDR3 length equals 13 residues, ends included. The germline CDR1 and CDR2 sequences are DFQATT and SNEGSKA (reference sequence). CDR3 loop: CSGTRLGANGYTL.

The rearrangement uses TRBV4-3 and TRBJ2-2, with D perhaps matching TRBD1 (6 bases). V lost 5 bases, J lost 5 bases, and 21 bases lay in between. The CDR3 sequence is 17 residues long. The germline V gene has CDR1 LGHNA and CDR2 YSLEER. Written as DNA, the CDR3 is TGCGCCAGCAGCAAGCAATGTACAGGGCAATTAACCGGGGAGCTGTTTTTT. The encoded protein is CASSKQCTGQLTGELFF.

Points on this clonotype: Compared with germline, one end of the junction differs, possibly owing to a read error. The chain employs TRBV29-1 and TRBJ2-1; D assignment may be TRBD1 or TRBD2 (5 bases each). Germline-derived CDR1 and CDR2 are SQVTM and ANQGSEA. This CDR3 contains 14 residues. In nucleotides, the CDR3 is TGCAGCGCGGTTCTAGTGGGGGTTTTTAATGAACAGTTCTTC. Translating it yields CSAVLVGVFNEQFF.

This clonotype qualifies as medium-sized (0.01 to 0.1%). The J gene is TRBJ2-1, the V gene TRBV12-3 or TRBV12-4; a possible D gene is TRBD1 (6 bases). The CDR3 is 14 amino acids. Trimming removed 5 bases at V and 10 bases at J, with 18 bases between. CDR3 DNA sequence: TGTGCCAGCAGTCCCTCGACCTCTAGGGGGGAGCAGTTCTTC. Its protein is CASSPSTSRGEQFF.

This clonotype was seen a handful of times. The chain uses TRBV2 and TRBJ2-3, with 7 bases identical to TRBD1. With 6 bases clipped from V and 1 base from J, the junction kept 4 bases outside the gene matches. Germline CDR1 reads SNHLY; CDR2 reads FYNNEI. This CDR3 has 14 amino acids. This chain's CDR3 is CASRQGSGTDTQYF. CDR3 bases: TGTGCCAGCAGACAGGGGAGCGGCACAGATACGCAGTATTTT.

V is TRBV20-1 and J is TRBJ2-7; 13 bases line up with TRBD2. Trimming removed 8 bases from V and 6 bases from J; junction bases left unmatched: 4. Germline V gene lookup returns CDR1 DFQATT and CDR2 SNEGSKA (reference sequence). The CDR3 is made up of 12 amino acids. CDR3 sequence: CSPRLAGGEQYF. CDR3 coding DNA: TGCAGTCCGCGACTAGCGGGAGGCGAGCAGTACTTC.

In regard to this clonotype: The germline gene is not matched at one end of the junction; a read error may be the cause. The CDR3 loop reads CTIRTSGTANEQFF. In DNA form, the CDR3 reads TGTACCATCCGAACTAGCGGGACAGCAAATGAGCAGTTCTTC. This chain links TRBV10-3 with TRBJ2-1; the match to TRBD2 covers 10 bases. Per the germline V gene, CDR1 is ENHRY and CDR2 is SYGVKD. This CDR3 comprises 14 residues.

This clonotype was detected only a few times. The V call is TRBV20-1, the J call TRBJ1-1, with TRBD1 as a possible D gene (5 bases). The V gene's germline CDR1 is DFQATT and CDR2 SNEGSKA (reference sequence). The length of the CDR3 is 13 residues. V dropped 1 base and J dropped 4 bases, with 10 bases sitting between them. The CDR3 region has the DNA TGCAGTGCTAGAGGACAGAGTATCACTGAAGCTTTCTTT. It translates to CSARGQSITEAFF.

J is TRBJ1-5 and V is TRBV12-3 or TRBV12-4; a weak D match, TRBD1 (6 bases). Between the trimmed V and J ends, which lost 5 bases and 6 bases, there was a span of 20 bases. The length of the CDR3 is 16 residues. The CDR3 region is CASSRRGTGFGQPQHF. For the CDR3, the DNA is TGTGCCAGCAGTCGTAGGGGAACAGGGTTTGGTCAGCCCCAGCATTTT.

Notes on this clonotype: Sequence at one end of the junction differs from germline and may be a read error. CDR3 nucleotide sequence: TGTGCCAACAGCAGCCAGCCCTACGAGCCGTATTTC. The encoded protein is CANSSQPYEPYF. V and J are TRBV28 and TRBJ2-7; D is ambiguous. CDR3 length: 12 residues. CDR1 and CDR2 from the germline V gene are MDHEN and SYDVKM.

V gene TRBV12-3 or TRBV12-4 combines with J gene TRBJ2-5; TRBD1 is a possible D gene (5 bases). The CDR3 is 13 residues long. The chain's CDR3 is CVNSLTKGETQYF. In DNA form, the CDR3 reads TGTGTCAACAGTTTGACCAAGGGGGAGACCCAGTACTTC.

This clonotype was seen once. Mismatch with germline at one junction end may stem from a read error. J is TRBJ1-2 and V is TRBV4-2; D unclear. Germline-derived CDR1 and CDR2 are LGHNA and YNFKEQ. CDR3 length: 15 amino acids. The CDR3 DNA sequence: TGTGCCAACAGCCGAGATCAGGAAGGCACCTATGGCTACACCTTC. Residues: CANSRDQEGTYGYTF.

This clonotype was observed many times. A much larger clone differs by one base, so this may be a read error. This rearrangement joins TRBV11-1 to TRBJ2-7; TRBD2 agrees at 7 bases. Trimming took 2 bases from V and 0 from J; bases not matched to a gene: 10. Germline loops: CDR1 SGHAT, CDR2 FQDESV (reference sequence). This CDR3 contains 17 residues. This CDR3 reads CASSLYVQRGNSYEQYF. CDR3 nucleotides: TGTGCCAGCAGCTTATATGTTCAGCGGGGAAACTCCTACGAGCAGTACTTC.

A word on this clonotype: An end of the junction differs from the germline gene, which may be a read error. The chain recombines TRBV6-5 with TRBJ2-7, with D perhaps assigned TRBD1 or TRBD2 (5 bases each). This CDR3 has 16 amino acids. In germline, CDR1 is MNHEY, CDR2 SVGAGI. In DNA form, the CDR3 reads TGTGCCAACAGTTTCGGACTGTCCTACTGGGGCTACGAACAGTACTTC. This gives the protein CANSFGLSYWGYEQYF.

There are a few counts of this clonotype. Germline is not matched at one junction end, which may reflect a read error. This chain uses TRBV29-1 with TRBJ2-3; 7 positions match TRBD1. CDR1 is SQVTM, CDR2 ANQGSEA, per germline. The CDR3 is made up of 13 amino acids. CDR3 protein: CSARGPTLNTQYF. The CDR3 DNA reads as TGTAGCGCAAGGGGGCCAACGCTAAATACGCAGTATTTT.

Comment on this clonotype: No conserved phenylalanine or tryptophan is present at the end of the CDR3, so a read error is the likely explanation. J is TRBJ1-2 and V is TRBV6-5, with a possible D match to TRBD1 (6 bases). V lost 5 bases and J 4 bases, leaving 17 bases between the germline ends. From germline, CDR1 is MNHEY and CDR2 SVGAGI. The length of the CDR3 is 15 residues. CDR3 region: CASSLQTGTIYGYTS. The CDR3 DNA is TGTGCCAGCAGTCTGCAAACCGGGACAATCTATGGCTACACCTCC.

This chain connects TRBV10-3 to TRBJ2-1, with no clear D. V was trimmed by 8 bases and J by 5 bases, leaving 16 bases between them. This CDR3 region has 14 residues. Germline V gene lookup returns CDR1 ENHRY and CDR2 SYGVKD. In nucleotides, the CDR3 is TGTGCCATCGGTGGGTCTGGGGAAGACAATGAGCAGTTCTTC. Translated: CAIGGSGEDNEQFF.

Concerning this clonotype: At one of its ends the junction is not consistent with the germline gene, which may arise from a read error. The genes are TRBV20-1 and TRBJ2-1; D possibly corresponds to TRBD2 (6 bases). Germline CDR1 is DFQATT and CDR2 is SNEGSKA (reference sequence). The CDR3 is 15 residues long. CDR3 region: CCARATNGRWGEQFF. The CDR3, as DNA: TGTTGTGCTAGAGCCACTAACGGGAGATGGGGTGAGCAGTTCTTC.

Concerning this clonotype: The junction and the germline gene differ at one end; a read error may be behind it. This sequence joins TRBV20-1 and TRBJ2-7, with D maybe TRBD2 (6 bases). Germline V lookup: CDR1 DFQATT, CDR2 SNEGSKA (reference sequence). The CDR3 runs 16 residues. The CDR3 protein is CSARRFGARDGSEQHF. The CDR3 bases are TGCAGTGCGAGAAGGTTTGGGGCCCGGGACGGGAGCGAGCAGCACTTC.

The chain combines TRBV5-4 with TRBJ2-1, with 8 bases identical to TRBD2. V was pared by 4 bases and J by 7 bases, with 10 bases of the junction left unmatched. CDR3 size: 15 residues. CDR1 SGHNT and CDR2 YYREEE come from the germline V gene (reference sequence). The chain's CDR3 is CASSMPGLVGNEQFF. The CDR3, as DNA: TGTGCCAGCAGCATGCCGGGACTAGTGGGTAATGAGCAGTTCTTC.

This clonotype occurred a few times. A much larger clonotype is one base distant, so this may be a read error. The chain carries TRBV24-1 and TRBJ2-5, with TRBD1 matching 7 bases. The CDR3 totals 16 residues. Germline V CDR1 and CDR2: KGHDR, SFDVKD. The CDR3 sequence: CAISDSNKGASETQYF. The CDR3 nucleotides read TGTGCCATCAGTGATTCGAACAAGGGGGCTTCAGAGACCCAGTACTTC.